This TCR beta chain emerged from a study of blood T cell repertoires in COVID-19. Study as a whole: COVID-19 samples from acute and convalescent phases originated in the United States, Italy and Spain. The cDNA or gDNA used as material had been derived from T cells, B-cell-depleted T cells, or PBMCs.

Germline-derived CDR1 and CDR2 are ENHRY and SYGVKD. The CDR3 loop spans 14 amino acids. J lost 5 bases, V lost 5 bases, and 9 bases had no gene match. Libraries were prepared by immunoSEQ multiplex PCR; TCRdb keeps only in-frame clonotypes and omits some of them. The sample yields some 330,000 clones, approximately 89% seen once. Study members were between 18 and 89 years old and lived in 20 to 25 US regions. Cohort assignment relied on participant-reported clinical history. The gene calls are TRBV10-3 and TRBJ2-7, with 7 positions matching TRBD1. Sequencing used PBMCs or T cells enriched from blood (not recorded which). The TCR comes from a man in his forties or fifties in a cohort exposed to, infected with or recovered from COVID-19 (not recorded which). DNA for the CDR3: TGTGCCATCAGTCCCCCCACAGGGGCCCACGAGCAGTACTTC. It yields the protein CAISPPTGAHEQYF.